This T cell receptor beta chain was profiled in a study of graft-versus-host responses after intestinal transplantation. Germline-derived CDR1 and CDR2 are SEHNR and FQNEAQ (reference sequence). The CDR3 runs to 12 residues. The V end lost 4 bases, the J end lost 2 bases, and 2 bases lay between the germline ends. Some clones are missing from TCRdb's copy, which holds only in-frame ones; the method was immunoSEQ multiplex PCR. The table records tens of thousands of clones, about 35% of them present only once. The culture paired roughly 200,000 irradiated violet-dye-labeled stimulators with roughly 200,000 CFSE-labeled responders.

The sample was alloreactive CD8+ T cells from a mixed lymphocyte reaction culture, taken before intestinal transplant. Subset indicated: CFSE-low proliferating T cells sorted from approximately 6-day pre-transplant mixed lymphocyte reaction (GvH or HvG direction). The sequence derives from a human patient who received an intestinal transplant. This chain links TRBV7-9 with TRBJ2-2; unclear D gene. The chain's CDR3 is CASSSNTGELFF. For the CDR3, the DNA is TGTGCCAGCAGCTCAAACACCGGGGAGCTGTTTTTT.